This paragraph reports one T cell receptor (beta chain). The target antigen is unknown. These data are taken from a study of T cell responses to AZD1222 COVID-19 vaccine. Profiled with immunoSEQ multiplex PCR; TCRdb holds only in-frame clones, not every one. The data contain 95,000 to 100,000 clones, 70% to 85% of them singletons. Findings and caveats of the study: Two AZD1222 administrations were followed by greater Spike-specific TCR breadth and depth. Within unmutated variant regions lay the reported targets of nearly half of spike-specific TCRs. Repertoire samples came only from after the peak T cell response. Among the donors, most were white British and more were female, and clonal diversity was possibly underestimated.

Between the trimmed V and J ends, which lost 4 bases and 7 bases, there was a span of 13 bases. From germline, CDR1 is MNHEY and CDR2 SVGAGI. The CDR3 has 13 amino acids. The TCR comes from an adult who received the AZD1222 COVID-19 vaccine. The rearrangement links TRBV6-5 to TRBJ1-2; D perhaps matches TRBD1 (6 bases). The specimen was peripheral blood, collected 28 days after the second AZD1222 dose. This CDR3 is CASSSLDRSGYTF. For the CDR3, the DNA is TGTGCCAGCAGTTCTTTAGACAGGTCTGGCTACACCTTC.